Listed below are T cell receptor beta chains from one sample, sequenced in a study of T cells in Graves' hyperthyroidism and ophthalmopathy. One entry per CDR3 protein, called by TCRdb with MiXCR from the multiplex PCR reads. Here the sample spans around 190,000 distinct CDR3 sequences, 17% being singletons. Sequenced material: blood. These receptors all stem from a woman between 45 and 60 years old with Graves' hyperthyroidism. Both conserved end residues are part of each CDR3. D genes are given only for firm matches. The size of a clone is reported for some rows only, either as once, few or many, or as a class for expanded clones.

j_call clone_size v_call d_call cdr3_aa cdr3_nt
TRBJ1-5 few TRBV20-1 TRBD1 CSATRTGVSNQPQHF TGCAGTGCTACCCGGACAGGGGTAAGCAATCAGCCCCAGCATTTT
TRBJ2-7 many TRBV24-1 . CATSDHRLAYEQYF TGTGCCACCAGTGATCACCGATTGGCCTACGAGCAGTACTTC
TRBJ2-3 many TRBV10-3 . CAISQKDTQYF TGTGCCATCAGTCAAAAGGATACGCAGTATTTT
TRBJ1-1 many TRBV6-1 TRBD1 CASPQEQGAMNTEAFF TGTGCCAGCCCCCAGGAACAGGGGGCAATGAACACTGAAGCTTTCTTT
TRBJ2-7 few TRBV12-5 . CASALSETSYEQYF TGTGCTAGTGCCCTTAGCGAGACGTCCTACGAGCAGTACTTC
TRBJ2-1 many TRBV20-1 TRBD2 CSASGRAHNEQFF TGCAGTGCTAGCGGGAGGGCCCACAATGAGCAGTTCTTC
TRBJ2-5 many TRBV20-1 TRBD2 CSGTSGSLETQYF TGCAGCGGGACTAGCGGGAGTTTGGAGACCCAGTACTTC
TRBJ1-5 many TRBV11-3 TRBD1 CASSSGTGDHSNQPQHF TGTGCCAGCAGCTCCGGGACAGGGGATCATAGCAATCAGCCCCAGCATTTT
TRBJ2-1 . TRBV6-1 . CASKPSDWQNYNEQFF TGTGCCAGCAAACCTAGCGACTGGCAAAATTACAATGAGCAGTTCTTC
TRBJ1-4 . TRBV6-1 . CAIGGDNEKLFF TGTGCCATAGGGGGTGATAATGAAAAACTGTTTTTT
TRBJ2-1 once TRBV7-7 . CASSLNSIDSTMNNEQFF TGTGCTAGCAGCTTAAACTCAATCGACAGCACGATGAACAATGAGCAGTTCTTC
TRBJ2-5 many TRBV6-1 . CASRGRETQYF TGTGCCAGCCGGGGTCGAGAGACCCAGTACTTC
TRBJ1-5 few TRBV2 TRBD1 CASGGQGSQPQHF TGTGCCAGCGGCGGACAGGGAAGTCAGCCCCAGCATTTT
TRBJ2-2 few TRBV10-2 . CATKRDTNTGELFF TGCGCCACGAAAAGGGACACCAACACCGGGGAGCTGTTTTTT
TRBJ1-5 . TRBV20-1 . CSAQESRGVSNQPQHF TGCAGTGCACAGGAATCGAGAGGGGTAAGCAATCAGCCCCAGCATTTT
TRBJ2-5 many TRBV2 . CASPAGRGLETQYF TGTGCCAGCCCCGCGGGGAGGGGGCTAGAGACCCAGTACTTC
TRBJ2-7 . TRBV15 . CATSRAREEQYF TGTGCCACCAGCAGAGCCCGGGAAGAGCAGTACTTC
TRBJ2-6 many TRBV27 . CASSLVDSGANVLTF TGTGCCAGCAGTTTGGTAGACTCTGGGGCCAACGTCCTGACTTTC
TRBJ2-1 . TRBV20-1 TRBD1 CSATTETGMNEQFF TGCAGTGCTACCACGGAGACAGGGATGAATGAGCAGTTCTTC
TRBJ2-7 . TRBV20-1 . CSVKRGRGSYEQYF TGCAGTGTAAAGCGGGGCAGGGGGTCCTACGAGCAGTACTTC
TRBJ1-1 many TRBV5-1 . CASSSDSLEAFF TGCGCCAGCAGCTCTGACAGCCTTGAAGCTTTCTTT
TRBJ2-1 many TRBV10-3 TRBD1 CAIRGQGGSYNEQFF TGTGCCATCAGGGGACAGGGAGGGTCCTACAATGAGCAGTTCTTC
TRBJ1-5 . TRBV19 . CASSIEFKGGLRNQPQHF TGTGCCAGTAGTATAGAATTCAAGGGGGGCCTAAGAAATCAGCCCCAGCATTTT
TRBJ2-2 many TRBV5-1 TRBD2 CASTLGPGGPNTGELFF TGCGCCAGCACCCTCGGGCCGGGAGGACCTAACACCGGGGAGCTGTTTTTT
TRBJ2-2 . TRBV7-9 . CASSPRGNTGELFF TGTGCCAGCAGCCCCAGGGGTAACACCGGGGAGCTGTTTTTT
TRBJ2-6 . TRBV14 . CASSQDLWGSGANVLTF TGTGCCAGCAGCCAAGATCTTTGGGGCTCCGGGGCCAACGTCCTGACTTTC
TRBJ2-2 many TRBV5-1 . CASTKNTGELFF TGCGCCAGCACTAAGAACACCGGGGAGCTGTTTTTT
TRBJ1-2 few TRBV30 . CAAGLVYGYTF TGTGCGGCAGGGTTAGTCTATGGCTACACCTTC
TRBJ1-2 many TRBV19 . CASSSRWPEGYGYTF TGTGCCAGTAGTTCCCGTTGGCCCGAGGGGTATGGCTACACCTTC
TRBJ2-1 few TRBV25-1 . CASSEPLSSLRQGGDEQFF TGTGCCAGCAGTGAACCTCTCTCCTCCCTCAGACAGGGAGGAGATGAGCAGTTCTTC
TRBJ2-1 many TRBV2 . CASSEGAQGYHEQFF TGTGCCAGCAGTGAAGGGGCGCAGGGCTATCATGAGCAGTTCTTC
TRBJ2-2 many TRBV12-3/TRBV12-4 TRBD2 CASSPGLAGDPGELFF TGTGCCAGCAGTCCGGGACTAGCGGGAGACCCCGGGGAGCTGTTTTTT
TRBJ1-2 many TRBV11-2 . CASSLDRLNYGYTF TGTGCCAGCAGCTTAGACAGGCTTAACTATGGCTACACCTTC
TRBJ1-2 many TRBV27 . CASGHWDSYTF TGTGCCAGCGGGCATTGGGACAGCTACACCTTC
TRBJ2-5 few TRBV28 . CASNRELLETQYF TGTGCCAGCAACAGGGAGCTTTTGGAGACCCAGTACTTC
TRBJ2-3 many TRBV7-9 . CASSLPADTQYF TGTGCCAGCAGCTTACCCGCAGATACGCAGTATTTT
TRBJ2-3 . TRBV5-1 TRBD2 CASSLSGTSGSTDTQYF TGCGCCAGCAGCTTGTCCGGGACTAGCGGGAGTACAGATACGCAGTATTTT
TRBJ2-5 . TRBV9 . CASSVAGSQETQYF TGTGCCAGCAGCGTAGCAGGAAGCCAAGAGACCCAGTACTTC
TRBJ2-1 many TRBV11-3 TRBD1 CASSSGGAYNEQFF TGTGCCAGCAGCTCAGGGGGCGCTTACAATGAGCAGTTCTTC
TRBJ2-4 many TRBV29-1 TRBD1 CSVDGAGGNIQYF TGCAGCGTTGACGGGGCAGGGGGTAATATTCAGTACTTC
TRBJ1-2 many TRBV6-1 TRBD1 CASSKQGAGDGYTF TGTGCCAGCAGCAAACAGGGGGCAGGCGATGGCTACACCTTC
TRBJ1-1 many TRBV29-1 . CSVGAPDTEAFF TGCAGCGTTGGAGCCCCCGACACTGAAGCTTTCTTT
TRBJ1-1 many TRBV6-1 TRBD1 CASSGGTGKLGGAFF TGTGCCAGCAGTGGGGGGACAGGGAAATTAGGAGGAGCTTTCTTT
TRBJ1-5 . TRBV6-9 TRBD1 CASSHGQARDQPQHF TGTGCCAGCAGTCACGGACAGGCGAGAGATCAGCCCCAGCATTTT
TRBJ1-3 few TRBV13 . CASSETTASSGNTIYF TGTGCCAGCAGCGAGACGACGGCGAGCTCTGGAAACACCATATATTTT
TRBJ1-2 many TRBV11-2 . CASSLLSGPRGYGYTF TGTGCCAGCAGCTTATTATCCGGCCCGAGAGGCTATGGCTACACCTTC
TRBJ2-1 few TRBV13 . CASSPRSLPYNEQFF TGTGCCAGCAGCCCTCGTTCGCTACCCTACAATGAGCAGTTCTTC
TRBJ2-7 many TRBV2 . CASTLGEQYF TGTGCCAGCACCCTCGGCGAGCAGTACTTC